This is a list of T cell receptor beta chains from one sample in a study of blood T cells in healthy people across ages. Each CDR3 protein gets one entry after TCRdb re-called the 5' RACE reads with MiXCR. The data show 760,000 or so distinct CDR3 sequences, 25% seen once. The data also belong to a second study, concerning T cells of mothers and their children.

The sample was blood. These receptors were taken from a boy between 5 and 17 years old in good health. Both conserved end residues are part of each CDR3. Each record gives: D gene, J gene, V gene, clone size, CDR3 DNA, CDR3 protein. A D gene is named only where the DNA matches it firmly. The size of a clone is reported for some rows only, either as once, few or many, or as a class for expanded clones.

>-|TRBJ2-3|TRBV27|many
TGTGCCAGCAGTTACAGTGGAAAAAGCACAGATACGCAGTATTTT
CASSYSGKSTDTQYF
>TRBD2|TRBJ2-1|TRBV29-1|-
TGCAGCGTTGGATTAGCTCCAGCGGGAGTGTCAAATGAGCAGTTCTTC
CSVGLAPAGVSNEQFF
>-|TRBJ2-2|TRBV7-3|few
TGTGCCAGCAGCTTATTGGACACCGGGGAGCTGTTTTTT
CASSLLDTGELFF
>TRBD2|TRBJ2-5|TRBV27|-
TGTGCCAGCAGTTTATGGGGACTAGCGGGAGCTGGTGAGCAGTTTTTC
CASSLWGLAGAGEQFF
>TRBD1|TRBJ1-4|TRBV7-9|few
TGTGCCAGCAGATATGAGGGGGCCCTCAATGAAAAACTGTTTTTT
CASRYEGALNEKLFF
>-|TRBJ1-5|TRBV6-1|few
TGTGCCACCCGACCGTTACAGGGAAAGAATCGGGATCAGCCCCAGCATTTT
CATRPLQGKNRDQPQHF
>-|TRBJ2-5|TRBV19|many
TGTGCCAGTCGAGCCGGTGAGACCCAGTACTTC
CASRAGETQYF
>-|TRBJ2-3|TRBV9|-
TGTGCCAGCAGCGCTTCCGGGGCGAGGGGCACAGATACGCAGTATTTT
CASSASGARGTDTQYF
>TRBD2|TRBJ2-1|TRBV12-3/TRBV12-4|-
TGTGCCAGCAGTTTAGGGCCGAATCAGGAGACTAGCGGGGGGTACAATGAGCAGTTCTTC
CASSLGPNQETSGGYNEQFF
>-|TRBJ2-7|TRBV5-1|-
TGCGCCAGCAGCTTCGGGACATCCCAATACTACGAGCAGTACTTC
CASSFGTSQYYEQYF